These T cell receptor beta chains were read from a single sample in a study of identical twins. TCRdb recomputed calls from the 5' RACE reads with MiXCR, one row per CDR3 protein. The table has some 320,000 distinct CDR3 sequences, more than 9% seen once. These same data were also listed under a study on yellow fever vaccine responses in identical twins.

Sequencing used CD8+ T cells sorted from blood. The source of these receptors is a woman between 18 and 29 years old in good health. CDR3s include the opening cysteine and the closing phenylalanine or tryptophan. The order of the fields is D gene, V gene, CDR3 protein. A D gene is named only where the DNA matches it firmly.

D gene: TRBD1
V gene: TRBV2
CDR3 protein: CASSDIGQGGTEAFF

D gene: TRBD2
V gene: TRBV4-2
CDR3 protein: CASSQVLAGPYEQYF

D gene: TRBD1
V gene: TRBV14
CDR3 protein: CASSQLTGIFWTEAFF

D gene: -
V gene: TRBV5-1
CDR3 protein: CASSLRLSSNEQFF

D gene: TRBD1
V gene: TRBV7-9
CDR3 protein: CASSAPGRGYTEAFF

D gene: TRBD1
V gene: TRBV9
CDR3 protein: CASSAYRGLGNEQFF

D gene: TRBD2
V gene: TRBV3-1
CDR3 protein: CASSRGAGATTDTQYF

D gene: -
V gene: TRBV3-1
CDR3 protein: CASSQDRVLNTEAFF

D gene: -
V gene: TRBV12-3/TRBV12-4
CDR3 protein: CASSPSLRSGNEKLFF

D gene: -
V gene: TRBV24-1
CDR3 protein: CATSTTDRNIENEQFF

D gene: -
V gene: TRBV12-3/TRBV12-4
CDR3 protein: CASSLVRPADNEQFF

D gene: TRBD2
V gene: TRBV28
CDR3 protein: CASRDFAGGPDEQFF

D gene: TRBD1
V gene: TRBV12-3/TRBV12-4
CDR3 protein: CASRGQAGLRSGNTIYF

D gene: -
V gene: TRBV24-1
CDR3 protein: CATRDGNKLEAFF

D gene: -
V gene: TRBV7-3
CDR3 protein: CASSPGGKSEQFF

D gene: -
V gene: TRBV7-9
CDR3 protein: CASSFGPEGYNSPLHF

D gene: -
V gene: TRBV7-6
CDR3 protein: CASSLDSFNYGYTF